Listed below are T cell receptor beta chains from one sample, sequenced in a study of T cell changes during pregnancy in multiple sclerosis. Measured with immunoSEQ multiplex PCR; TCRdb has only the in-frame clones, and not every one. The sample contains 90,000 to 100,000 clones, about 94% of which appear only once. The material sequenced was peripheral blood, taken in the third trimester of pregnancy. The source is a female donor with multiple sclerosis, enrolled in a pregnancy study. CDR3s include the opening cysteine and the closing phenylalanine or tryptophan. The D gene is left open where the match is weak. The size entry is marked missing in some rows and otherwise reads once, few, many or a size class.

D | size | J | length | V | DNA | CDR3
. | once | TRBJ1-4 | 13 | TRBV5-4 | TGTGCCAGCAGCTACAGACCAAATGAAAAACTGTTTTTT | CASSYRPNEKLFF
TRBD1 | once | TRBJ2-7 | 14 | TRBV15 | TGTGCCACCAGCCCGGACAGGGGGCAGAACGAGCAGTACTTC | CATSPDRGQNEQYF
TRBD1 | . | TRBJ2-4 | 16 | TRBV5-8 | TGTGCCAGCAGCTGGGCATCCGGGACAGATAAAAACATTCAGTACTTC | CASSWASGTDKNIQYF
. | . | TRBJ2-1 | 12 | TRBV5-6 | TGTGCCAGCAGCTTATCCGTCTATGAGCAGTTCTTC | CASSLSVYEQFF
TRBD2 | once | TRBJ2-7 | 15 | TRBV19 | TGTGCCAGTAGTATATCGACGGGAGGGCCTCTCGAGCAGTACTTC | CASSISTGGPLEQYF
TRBD2 | . | TRBJ2-7 | 16 | TRBV2 | TGTGCCAGCAGCGTAAACGGACTAGTCGGTCGGTACGAGCAGTACTTC | CASSVNGLVGRYEQYF
TRBD2 | . | TRBJ2-4 | 17 | TRBV28 | TGTGCCAGCAGTGCGAGACGGGAGGGCCTAACCAAAAACATTCAGTACTTC | CASSARREGLTKNIQYF
TRBD1 | . | TRBJ2-7 | 17 | TRBV18 | TGTGCCAGCTCACCAAACCCGGGACAGGAGGACCCCTACGAGCAGTACTTC | CASSPNPGQEDPYEQYF
. | . | TRBJ1-1 | 14 | TRBV6-5 | TGTGCCAGCAGGCGTTCCGGCACAGGGACCGCAGCTTTCTTT | CASRRSGTGTAAFF
. | . | TRBJ2-7 | 13 | TRBV10-3 | TGTGCCTCACGGGCAGGGGAGGGCTACGAGCAGTACTTC | CASRAGEGYEQYF
TRBD2 | once | TRBJ2-1 | 16 | TRBV15 | TGTGCCACCAGCAGGGGAGCGGGACTCTCCTACAATGAGCAGTTCTTC | CATSRGAGLSYNEQFF
TRBD1 | . | TRBJ2-7 | 13 | TRBV30 | TGTGCCGGGGGACAGGGAACCTCCTACGAGCAGTACTTC | CAGGQGTSYEQYF
. | . | TRBJ2-7 | 15 | TRBV6-5 | TGTGCCAGCTCCCAGGCATCAGGGGCGCTAAACGAGCAGTACTTC | CASSQASGALNEQYF
TRBD2 | . | TRBJ2-1 | 16 | TRBV5-1 | TGCGCCAGCAGCTTGTCTCCGGGACTAGTTTCCAATGAGCAGTTCTTC | CASSLSPGLVSNEQFF
. | . | TRBJ2-7 | 15 | TRBV4-3 | TGCGCCAGCAGCCAATTCCCTTCCGTCTCCTACGAGCAGTACTTC | CASSQFPSVSYEQYF
TRBD1 | . | TRBJ2-1 | 15 | TRBV5-1 | TGCGCCAGCAGCTTACCGGGACAGGGATACAATGAGCAGTTCTTC | CASSLPGQGYNEQFF
TRBD2 | . | TRBJ2-7 | 14 | TRBV6-5 | TGTGCCAGCAACAAAGCGGGAGCCTACTACGAGCAGTACTTC | CASNKAGAYYEQYF
. | . | TRBJ2-1 | 13 | TRBV19 | TGTGCCAGTAGTTGGGACATCTACAATGAGCAGTTCTTC | CASSWDIYNEQFF
. | . | TRBJ2-2 | 13 | TRBV25-1 | TGTGCCAGCAGTGGTCTACACACCGGGGAGCTGTTTTTT | CASSGLHTGELFF
TRBD2 | . | TRBJ2-3 | 14 | TRBV5-1 | TGCGCCAGCAGTCTAGCGGGAGTGGCAGATACGCAGTATTTT | CASSLAGVADTQYF
TRBD1 | . | TRBJ1-1 | 16 | TRBV27 | TGTGCCAGCAGTTTGAGGGGGCGTCTGACGGTCACTGAAGCTTTCTTT | CASSLRGRLTVTEAFF
TRBD2 | . | TRBJ2-7 | 16 | TRBV4-2 | TGTGCCAGCAGCCAAGTCCCCAGCGGGAGGTTCTACGAGCAGTACTTC | CASSQVPSGRFYEQYF
TRBD2 | . | TRBJ2-1 | 15 | TRBV29-1 | TGCAGCGTCAATCGCTGGGCTAGCGGGGGAAATGAGCAGTTCTTC | CSVNRWASGGNEQFF
. | . | TRBJ2-3 | 13 | TRBV6-6 | TGTGCCAGCAGCCCCCCAGGCACAGATACGCAGTATTTT | CASSPPGTDTQYF
TRBD1 | . | TRBJ2-5 | 15 | TRBV5-1 | TGCGCCAGCAGCGAGAGGACAGGGGGCAAAGAGACCCAGTACTTC | CASSERTGGKETQYF
. | . | TRBJ1-2 | 13 | TRBV28 | TGTGCCAGCAGGGTGACAGCGTACTATGGCTACACCTTC | CASRVTAYYGYTF